The present T cell receptor beta chain was sequenced within a study of blood T cells in healthy people across ages. Then a second PCR, running about 6 to 12 cycles, was carried out with a sample-barcoded 5' primer and a J-beta primer mix. In TCRdb, the 5' RACE reads were re-called with MiXCR into one record per CDR3 protein. The table records 500,000 to 550,000 distinct CDR3 sequences, around 24% of them present only once. A few counts support this clonotype. V was cut by 1 base and J by 5 bases, with 8 bases left in between. Germline V gene sequence: CDR1 SEHNR, CDR2 FQNEAQ (reference sequence). The CDR3 has 13 amino acids. The same sample was also used in a study of T cells of mothers and their children. That paper states: Study donors consisted of three healthy Caucasian mothers and their six children.

The specimen sequenced was blood. J is TRBJ1-1 and V is TRBV7-9; D is undetermined. This clonotype originated in a boy between 10 and 17 years old in good health. The CDR3 spells CASSLVGLTEAFF. The CDR3 DNA is TGTGCCAGCAGCTTAGTAGGGTTAACTGAAGCTTTCTTT.